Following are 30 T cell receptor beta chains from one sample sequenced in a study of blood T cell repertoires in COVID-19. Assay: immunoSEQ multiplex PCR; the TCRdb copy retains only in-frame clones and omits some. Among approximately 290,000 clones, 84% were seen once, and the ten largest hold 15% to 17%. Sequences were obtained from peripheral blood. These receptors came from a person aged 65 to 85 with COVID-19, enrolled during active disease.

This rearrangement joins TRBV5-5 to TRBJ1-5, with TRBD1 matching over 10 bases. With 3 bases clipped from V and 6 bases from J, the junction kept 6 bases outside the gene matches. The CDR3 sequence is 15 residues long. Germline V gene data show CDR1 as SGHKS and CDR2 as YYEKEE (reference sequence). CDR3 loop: CASSSGQGSSQPQHF. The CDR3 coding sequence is TGTGCCAGCAGCTCGGGACAGGGGTCCTCTCAGCCCCAGCATTTT.

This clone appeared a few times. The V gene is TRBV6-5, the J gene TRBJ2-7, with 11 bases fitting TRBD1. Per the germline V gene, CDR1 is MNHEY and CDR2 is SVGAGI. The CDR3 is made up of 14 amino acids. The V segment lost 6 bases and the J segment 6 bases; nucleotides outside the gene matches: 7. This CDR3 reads CASRPGQGVREQYF. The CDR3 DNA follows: TGTGCCAGCAGACCGGGACAGGGGGTTCGCGAGCAGTACTTC.

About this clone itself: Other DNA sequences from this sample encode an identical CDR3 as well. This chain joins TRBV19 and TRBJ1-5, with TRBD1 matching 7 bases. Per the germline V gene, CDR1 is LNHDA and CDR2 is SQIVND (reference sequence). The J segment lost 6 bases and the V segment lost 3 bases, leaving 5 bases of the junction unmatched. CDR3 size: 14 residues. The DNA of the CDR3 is TGTGCCAGTAGTATTAGAGGGGGCGGTCAGCCCCAGCATTTT. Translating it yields CASSIRGGGQPQHF.

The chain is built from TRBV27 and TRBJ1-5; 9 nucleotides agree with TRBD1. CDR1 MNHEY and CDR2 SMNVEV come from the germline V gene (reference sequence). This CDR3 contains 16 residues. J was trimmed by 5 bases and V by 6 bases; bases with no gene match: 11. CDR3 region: CASRNLLTGGDQPQHF. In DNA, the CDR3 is TGTGCCAGCAGGAACCTATTGACAGGGGGGGATCAGCCCCAGCATTTT.

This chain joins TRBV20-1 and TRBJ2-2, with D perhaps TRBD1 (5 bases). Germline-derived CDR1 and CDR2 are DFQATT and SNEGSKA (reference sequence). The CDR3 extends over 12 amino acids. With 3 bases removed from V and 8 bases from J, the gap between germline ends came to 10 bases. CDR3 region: CSASQGWGELFF. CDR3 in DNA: TGCAGTGCTAGTCAGGGCTGGGGGGAGCTGTTTTTT.

The CDR3, as DNA: TGCGCCAGCAGGAACAGCGGAGGTAGCTATGGCTACACCTTC. This codes for CASRNSGGSYGYTF. The gene calls are TRBV5-1 and TRBJ1-2; D is ambiguous. Trimming left V 5 bases short and J 4 bases short, with 15 bases between. Germline V gives CDR1 SGHRS, CDR2 YFSETQ. The CDR3 extends over 14 amino acids.

CDR3 sequence: CASSLGTGRNEQFF. CDR3 DNA sequence: TGTGCCAGCAGCTTGGGGACAGGGCGAAATGAGCAGTTCTTC. The V and J genes are TRBV5-4 and TRBJ2-1, with 8 bases identical to TRBD1. V lost 0 bases and J lost 7; bases outside the gene matches: 3. The CDR3 has 14 residues. CDR1 is SGHNT, CDR2 YYREEE, per germline (reference sequence).

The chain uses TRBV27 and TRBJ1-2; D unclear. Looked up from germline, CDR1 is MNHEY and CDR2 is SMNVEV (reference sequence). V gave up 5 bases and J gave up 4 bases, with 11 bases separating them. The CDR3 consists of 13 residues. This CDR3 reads CASSVTALYGYTF. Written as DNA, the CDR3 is TGTGCCAGCAGTGTTACAGCACTCTATGGCTACACCTTC.

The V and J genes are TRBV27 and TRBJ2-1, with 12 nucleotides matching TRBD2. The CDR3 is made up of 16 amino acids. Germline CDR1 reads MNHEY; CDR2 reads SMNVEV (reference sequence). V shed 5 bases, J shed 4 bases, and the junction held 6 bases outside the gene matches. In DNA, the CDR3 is TGTGCCAGCAGTCCAGCCGGGACTAGCGGGTACAATGAGCAGTTCTTC. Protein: CASSPAGTSGYNEQFF.

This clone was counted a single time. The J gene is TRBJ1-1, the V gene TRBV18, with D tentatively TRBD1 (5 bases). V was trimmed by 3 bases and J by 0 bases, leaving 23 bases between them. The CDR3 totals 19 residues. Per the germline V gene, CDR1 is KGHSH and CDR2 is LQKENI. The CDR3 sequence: CASSPSASGKSDLNTEAFF. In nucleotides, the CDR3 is TGTGCCAGCTCACCCTCCGCTTCAGGGAAGTCCGATTTGAACACTGAAGCTTTCTTT.

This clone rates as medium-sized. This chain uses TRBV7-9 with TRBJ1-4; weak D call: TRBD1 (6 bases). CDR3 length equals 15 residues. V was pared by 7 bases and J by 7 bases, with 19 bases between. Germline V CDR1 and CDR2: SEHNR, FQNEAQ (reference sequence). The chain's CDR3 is CASTKIITGFEKLFF. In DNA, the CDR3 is TGTGCCAGCACCAAAATAATAACAGGGTTTGAAAAACTGTTTTTT.

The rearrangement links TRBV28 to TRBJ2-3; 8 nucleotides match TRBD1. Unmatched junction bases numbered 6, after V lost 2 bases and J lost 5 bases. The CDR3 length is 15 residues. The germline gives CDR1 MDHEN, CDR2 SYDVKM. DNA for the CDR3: TGTGCCAGCAGTTTAAGGACAGGGTTGAGAGATACGCAGTATTTT. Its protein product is CASSLRTGLRDTQYF. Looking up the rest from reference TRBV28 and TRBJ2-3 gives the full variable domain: DVKVTQSSRYLVKRTGEKVFLECVQDMDHENMFWYRQDPGLGLRLIYFSYDVKMKEKGDIPEGYSVSREKKERFSLILESASTNQTSMYLCASSLRTGLRDTQYFGPGTRLTVL.

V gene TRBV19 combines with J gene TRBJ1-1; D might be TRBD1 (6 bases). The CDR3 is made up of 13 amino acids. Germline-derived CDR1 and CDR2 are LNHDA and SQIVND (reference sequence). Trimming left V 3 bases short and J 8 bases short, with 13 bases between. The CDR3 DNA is TGTGCCAGTAGTATCCGAGGGGGATCCGAAGCTTTCTTT. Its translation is CASSIRGGSEAFF. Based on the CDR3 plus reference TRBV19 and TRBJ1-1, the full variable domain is DGGITQSPKYLFRKEGQNVTLSCEQNLNHDAMYWYRQDPGQGLRLIYYSQIVNDFQKGDIAEGYSVSREKKESFPLTVTSAQKNPTAFYLCASSIRGGSEAFFGQGTRLTVV.

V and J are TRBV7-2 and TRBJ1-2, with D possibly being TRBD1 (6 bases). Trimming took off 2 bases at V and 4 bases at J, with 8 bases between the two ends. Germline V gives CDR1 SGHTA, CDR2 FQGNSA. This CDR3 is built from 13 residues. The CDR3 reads CASSLKDSYGYTF. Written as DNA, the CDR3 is TGTGCCAGCAGCTTAAAGGACAGCTATGGCTACACCTTC.

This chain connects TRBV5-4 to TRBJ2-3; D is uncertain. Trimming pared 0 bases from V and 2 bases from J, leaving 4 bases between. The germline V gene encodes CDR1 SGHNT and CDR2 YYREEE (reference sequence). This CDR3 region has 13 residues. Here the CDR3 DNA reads TGTGCCAGCAGCTTGGGACTCACAGATACGCAGTATTTT. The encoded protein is CASSLGLTDTQYF. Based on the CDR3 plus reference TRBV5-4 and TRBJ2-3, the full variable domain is ETGVTQSPTHLIKTRGQQVTLRCSSQSGHNTVSWYQQALGQGPQFIFQYYREEENGRGNFPPRFSGLQFPNYSSELNVNALELDDSALYLCASSLGLTDTQYFGPGTRLTVL.

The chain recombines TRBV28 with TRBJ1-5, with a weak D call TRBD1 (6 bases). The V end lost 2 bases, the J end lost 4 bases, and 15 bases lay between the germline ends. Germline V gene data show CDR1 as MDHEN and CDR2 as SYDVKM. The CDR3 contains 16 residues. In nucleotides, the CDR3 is TGTGCCAGCAGTTTAGCCCAGGGGCAGGGAAATCAGCCCCAGCATTTT. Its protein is CASSLAQGQGNQPQHF.

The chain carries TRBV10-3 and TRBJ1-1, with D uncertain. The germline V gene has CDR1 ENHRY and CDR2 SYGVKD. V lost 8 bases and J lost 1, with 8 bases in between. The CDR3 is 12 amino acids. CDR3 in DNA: TGTGCCATCGCCCGGGGGAACACTGAAGCTTTCTTT. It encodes CAIARGNTEAFF.

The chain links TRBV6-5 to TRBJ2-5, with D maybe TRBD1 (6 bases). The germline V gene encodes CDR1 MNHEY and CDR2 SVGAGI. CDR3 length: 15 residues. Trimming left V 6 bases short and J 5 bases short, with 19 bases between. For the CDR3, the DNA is TGTGCCAGCAGCAGGACAGTAGCAATAAGGGAGACCCAGTACTTC. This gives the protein CASSRTVAIRETQYF.

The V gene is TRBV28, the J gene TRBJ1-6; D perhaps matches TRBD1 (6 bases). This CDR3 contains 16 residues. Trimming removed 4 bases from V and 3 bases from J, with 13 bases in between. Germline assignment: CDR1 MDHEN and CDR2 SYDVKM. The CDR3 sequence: CASSSQNRVYNSPLHF. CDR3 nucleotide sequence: TGTGCCAGCAGTTCCCAAAACAGGGTCTATAATTCACCCCTCCACTTT. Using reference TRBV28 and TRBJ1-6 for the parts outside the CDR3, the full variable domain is DVKVTQSSRYLVKRTGEKVFLECVQDMDHENMFWYRQDPGLGLRLIYFSYDVKMKEKGDIPEGYSVSREKKERFSLILESASTNQTSMYLCASSSQNRVYNSPLHFGNGTRLTVT.

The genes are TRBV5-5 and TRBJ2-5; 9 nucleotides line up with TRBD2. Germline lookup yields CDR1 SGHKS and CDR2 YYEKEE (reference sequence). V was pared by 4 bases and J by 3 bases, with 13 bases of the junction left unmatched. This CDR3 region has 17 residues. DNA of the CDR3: TGTGCCAGCAGCAAACTTCGGGGACTAGCTGTAGAAGAGACCCAGTACTTC. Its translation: CASSKLRGLAVEETQYF.

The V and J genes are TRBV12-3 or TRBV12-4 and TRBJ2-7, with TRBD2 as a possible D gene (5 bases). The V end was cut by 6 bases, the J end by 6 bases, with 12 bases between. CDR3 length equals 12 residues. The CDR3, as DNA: TGTGCCAGCAGCCCCGGACTGGTCGAGCAGTACTTC. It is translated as CASSPGLVEQYF.

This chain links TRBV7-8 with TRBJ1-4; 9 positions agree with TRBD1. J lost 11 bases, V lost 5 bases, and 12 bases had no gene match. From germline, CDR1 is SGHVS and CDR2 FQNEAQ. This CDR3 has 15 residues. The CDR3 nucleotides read TGTGCCAGCAGCCCTCGGACAGGGGCCCTTTCGAAACTGTTTTTT. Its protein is CASSPRTGALSKLFF.

CDR3 nucleotides: TGTGCCAGCAGCAAAGGAGGGATCAATGAGCAGTTCTTC. Translation: CASSKGGINEQFF. V usage is TRBV7-9 and J usage is TRBJ2-1, with a weak D call TRBD2 (6 bases). Germline V gene lookup returns CDR1 SEHNR and CDR2 FQNEAQ (reference sequence). The germline V and J ends were trimmed by 5 bases and 6 bases, with 11 bases remaining between them. This CDR3 region has 13 residues.

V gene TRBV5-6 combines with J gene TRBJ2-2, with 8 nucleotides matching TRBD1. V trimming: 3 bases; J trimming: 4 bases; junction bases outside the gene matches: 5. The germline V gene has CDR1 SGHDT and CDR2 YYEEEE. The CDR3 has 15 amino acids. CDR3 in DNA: TGTGCCAGCAGCTCAGGGGGCGTGGGCACCGGGGAGCTGTTTTTT. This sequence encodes CASSSGGVGTGELFF.

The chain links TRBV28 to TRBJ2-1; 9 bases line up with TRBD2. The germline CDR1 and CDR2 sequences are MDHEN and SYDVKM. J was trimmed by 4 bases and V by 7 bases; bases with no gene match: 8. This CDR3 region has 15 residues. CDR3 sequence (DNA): TGTGCCAGCATGCCCAGGACTAGCGATTACAATGAGCAGTTCTTC. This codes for CASMPRTSDYNEQFF.

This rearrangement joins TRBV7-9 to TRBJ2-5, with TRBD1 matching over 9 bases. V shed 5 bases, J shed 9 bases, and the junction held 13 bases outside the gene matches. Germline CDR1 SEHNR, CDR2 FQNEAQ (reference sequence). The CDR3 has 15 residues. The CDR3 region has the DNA TGTGCCAGCAGCAGTACAGGGGGCCTACTGGGGGCCCAGTACTTC. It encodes CASSSTGGLLGAQYF.

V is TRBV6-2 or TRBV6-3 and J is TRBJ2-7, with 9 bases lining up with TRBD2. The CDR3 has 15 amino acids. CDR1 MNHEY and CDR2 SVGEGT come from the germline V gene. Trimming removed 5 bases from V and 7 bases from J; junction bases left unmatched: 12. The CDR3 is CASSPQAGGPGEQYF. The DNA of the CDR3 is TGTGCCAGCAGTCCCCAGGCGGGAGGGCCTGGTGAGCAGTACTTC.

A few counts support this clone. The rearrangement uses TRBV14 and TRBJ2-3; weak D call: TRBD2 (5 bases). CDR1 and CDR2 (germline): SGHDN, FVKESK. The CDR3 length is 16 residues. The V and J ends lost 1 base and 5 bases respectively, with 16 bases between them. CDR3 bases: TGTGCCAGCAGCCAAGTCGGACTCCCGGTTGGAGATACGCAGTATTTT. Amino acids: CASSQVGLPVGDTQYF.

The CDR3 DNA is TGTGCCAGCAGCTTCGTCCCGGGTCTATACAATGAGCAGTTCTTC. Translating it yields CASSFVPGLYNEQFF. The chain is built from TRBV7-8 and TRBJ2-1, with D unclear. The CDR3 contains 15 residues. Germline V lookup: CDR1 SGHVS, CDR2 FQNEAQ. V lost 3 bases and J 4 bases, leaving 13 bases between the germline ends.

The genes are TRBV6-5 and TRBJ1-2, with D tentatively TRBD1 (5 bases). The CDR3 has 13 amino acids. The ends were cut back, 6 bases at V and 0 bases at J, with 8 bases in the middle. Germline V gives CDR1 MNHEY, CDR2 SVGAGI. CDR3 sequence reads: CASRQETNYGYTF. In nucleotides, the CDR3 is TGTGCCAGCAGACAGGAAACTAACTATGGCTACACCTTC.